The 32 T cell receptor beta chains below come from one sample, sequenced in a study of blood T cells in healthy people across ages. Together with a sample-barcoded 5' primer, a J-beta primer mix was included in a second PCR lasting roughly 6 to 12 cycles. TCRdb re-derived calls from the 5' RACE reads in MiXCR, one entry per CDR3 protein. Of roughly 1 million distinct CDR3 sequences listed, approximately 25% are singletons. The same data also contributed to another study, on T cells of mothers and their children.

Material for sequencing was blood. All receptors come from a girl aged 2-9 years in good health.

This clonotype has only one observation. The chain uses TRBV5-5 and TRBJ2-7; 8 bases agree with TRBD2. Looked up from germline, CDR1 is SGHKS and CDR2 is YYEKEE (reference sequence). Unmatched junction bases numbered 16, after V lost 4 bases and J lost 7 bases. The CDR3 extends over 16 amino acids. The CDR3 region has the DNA TGTGCCAGCAGCCCCGAGACAGGACTAGCTCCGTTGGAGCAGTACTTC. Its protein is CASSPETGLAPLEQYF.

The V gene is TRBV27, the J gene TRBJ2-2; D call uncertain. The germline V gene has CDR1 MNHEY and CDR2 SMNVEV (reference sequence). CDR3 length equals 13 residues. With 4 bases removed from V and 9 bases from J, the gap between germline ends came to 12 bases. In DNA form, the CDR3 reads TGTGCCAGCAGTTCCGATTTAGTCAGGGAGCTGTTTTTT. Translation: CASSSDLVRELFF.

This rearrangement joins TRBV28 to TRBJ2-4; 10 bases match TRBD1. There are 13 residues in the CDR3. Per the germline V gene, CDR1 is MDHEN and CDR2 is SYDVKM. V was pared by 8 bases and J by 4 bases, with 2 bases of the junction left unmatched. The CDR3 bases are TGTGCCAGCCGGGACAGGGGAAAAAACATTCAGTACTTC. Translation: CASRDRGKNIQYF.

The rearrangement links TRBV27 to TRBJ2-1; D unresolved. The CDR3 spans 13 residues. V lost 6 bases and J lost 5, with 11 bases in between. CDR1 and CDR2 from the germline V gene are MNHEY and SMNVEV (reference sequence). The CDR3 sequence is CASSPLGDNEQFF. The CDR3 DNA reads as TGTGCCAGCAGCCCTCTAGGAGACAATGAGCAGTTCTTC.

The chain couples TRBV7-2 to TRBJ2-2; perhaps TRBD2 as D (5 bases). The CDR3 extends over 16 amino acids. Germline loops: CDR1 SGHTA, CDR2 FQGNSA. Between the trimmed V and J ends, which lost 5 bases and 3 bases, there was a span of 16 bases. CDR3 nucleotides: TGTGCCAGCAGCCAAGGAACTAGTAGGGACACCGGGGAGCTGTTTTTT. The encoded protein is CASSQGTSRDTGELFF.

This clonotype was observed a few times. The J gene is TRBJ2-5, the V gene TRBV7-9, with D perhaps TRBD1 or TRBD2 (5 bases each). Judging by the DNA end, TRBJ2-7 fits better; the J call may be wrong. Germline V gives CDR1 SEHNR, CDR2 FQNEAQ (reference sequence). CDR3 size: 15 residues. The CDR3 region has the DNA TGTGCCAGCCAGGCAGAGGGGCTAAGCTCCTACGAGCAGTACTTC. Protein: CASQAEGLSSYEQYF.

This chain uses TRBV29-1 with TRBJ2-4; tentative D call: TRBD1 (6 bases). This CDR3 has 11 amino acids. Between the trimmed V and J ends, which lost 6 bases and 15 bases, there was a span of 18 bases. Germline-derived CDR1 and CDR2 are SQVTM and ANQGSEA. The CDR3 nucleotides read TGCAGCGTACTTTTGGGGGCCACGTTGTACTTC. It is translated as CSVLLGATLYF. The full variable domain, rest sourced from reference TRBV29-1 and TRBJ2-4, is SAVISQKPSRDICQRGTSLTIQCQVDSQVTMMFWYRQQPGQSLTLIATANQGSEATYESGFVIDKFPISRPNLTFSTLTVSNMSPEDSSIYLCSVLLGATLYFGAGTRLSVL.

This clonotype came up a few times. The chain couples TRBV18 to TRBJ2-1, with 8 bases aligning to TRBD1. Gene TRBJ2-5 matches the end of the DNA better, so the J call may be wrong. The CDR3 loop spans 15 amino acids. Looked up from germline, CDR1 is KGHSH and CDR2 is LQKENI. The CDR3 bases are TGTGCCAGCTCACCGGATCTTACAGGGGGGGAGACCCAGTACTTC. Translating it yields CASSPDLTGGETQYF.

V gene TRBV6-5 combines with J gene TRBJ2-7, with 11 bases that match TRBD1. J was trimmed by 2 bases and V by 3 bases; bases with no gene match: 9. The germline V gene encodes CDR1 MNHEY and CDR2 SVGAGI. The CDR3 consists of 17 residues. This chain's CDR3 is CASSYSTGQGATYEQYF. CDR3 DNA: TGTGCCAGCAGTTATTCCACCGGACAGGGGGCCACCTACGAGCAGTACTTC.

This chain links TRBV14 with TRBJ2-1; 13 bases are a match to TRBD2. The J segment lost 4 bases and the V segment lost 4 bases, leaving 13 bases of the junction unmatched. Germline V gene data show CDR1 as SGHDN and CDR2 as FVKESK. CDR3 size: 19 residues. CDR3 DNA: TGTGCCAGCAGCCGATCCGGGACTAGCGGGGCTAGAACTTACAATGAGCAGTTCTTC. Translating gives CASSRSGTSGARTYNEQFF.

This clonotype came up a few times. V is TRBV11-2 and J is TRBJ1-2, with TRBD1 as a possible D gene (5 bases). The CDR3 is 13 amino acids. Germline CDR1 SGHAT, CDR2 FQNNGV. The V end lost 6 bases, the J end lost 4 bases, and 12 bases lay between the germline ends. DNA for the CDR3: TGTGCCAGCAGGGACCGGGACGGCTATGGCTACACCTTC. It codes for CASRDRDGYGYTF. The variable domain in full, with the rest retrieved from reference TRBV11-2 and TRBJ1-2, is EAGVAQSPRYKIIEKRQSVAFWCNPISGHATLYWYQQILGQGPKLLIQFQNNGVVDDSQLPKDRFSAERLKGVDSTLKIQPAKLEDSAVYLCASRDRDGYGYTFGSGTRLTVV.

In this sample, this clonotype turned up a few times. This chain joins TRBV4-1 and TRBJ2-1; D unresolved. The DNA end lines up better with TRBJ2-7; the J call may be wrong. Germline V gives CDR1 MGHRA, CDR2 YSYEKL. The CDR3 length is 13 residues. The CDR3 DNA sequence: TGCGCCAGCAGCCAAGAAGGCCAGTACGAGCAGTACTTC. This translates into CASSQEGQYEQYF.

The CDR3 region is CASSHPPDSPNTEAFF. In DNA, the CDR3 is TGCGCCAGCAGCCATCCGCCCGACAGCCCGAACACTGAAGCTTTCTTT. This chain connects TRBV4-1 to TRBJ1-1; D might be TRBD1 (5 bases). Germline CDR1 MGHRA, CDR2 YSYEKL. Trimming cost V 3 bases and J 1 base, with 15 bases left between them. The CDR3 covers 16 residues.

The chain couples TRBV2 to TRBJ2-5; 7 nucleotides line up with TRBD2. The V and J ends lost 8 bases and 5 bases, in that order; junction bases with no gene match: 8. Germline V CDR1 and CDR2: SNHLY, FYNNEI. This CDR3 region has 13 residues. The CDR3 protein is CASRPGGIETQYF. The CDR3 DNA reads TGTGCCAGCCGGCCCGGGGGGATCGAGACCCAGTACTTC.

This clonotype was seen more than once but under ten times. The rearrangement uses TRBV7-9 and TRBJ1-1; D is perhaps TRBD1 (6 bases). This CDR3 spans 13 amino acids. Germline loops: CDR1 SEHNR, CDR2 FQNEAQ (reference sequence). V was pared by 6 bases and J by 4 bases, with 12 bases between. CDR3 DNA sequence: TGTGCCAGCAGTTACAGGGCCAGCACTGAAGCTTTCTTT. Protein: CASSYRASTEAFF.

In nucleotides, the CDR3 is TGTGCCAGCGCCTACGGGGGCCCCCAAGAGACCCAGTACTTC. Amino acids: CASAYGGPQETQYF. The V and J genes are TRBV6-5 and TRBJ2-5; D tentatively reads TRBD1 or TRBD2 (6 bases each). Germline CDR1 reads MNHEY; CDR2 reads SVGAGI. Trimming shortened V by 8 bases and J by 1 base, and 14 bases separated the two germline ends. The CDR3 is made up of 14 amino acids.

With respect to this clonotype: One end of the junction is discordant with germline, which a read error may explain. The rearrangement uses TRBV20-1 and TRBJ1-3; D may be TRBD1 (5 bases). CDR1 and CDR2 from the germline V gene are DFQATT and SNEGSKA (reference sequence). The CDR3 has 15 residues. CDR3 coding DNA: TGCAGTGCTCCTAGGGGACCGAACTCTGGAAATACCATATATTTT. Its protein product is CSAPRGPNSGNTIYF.

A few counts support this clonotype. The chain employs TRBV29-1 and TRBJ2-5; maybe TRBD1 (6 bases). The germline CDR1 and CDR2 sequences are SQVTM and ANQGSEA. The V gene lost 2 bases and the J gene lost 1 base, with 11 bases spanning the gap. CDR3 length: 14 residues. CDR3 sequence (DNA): TGCAGCGTTGAAACAGGGAATGCCCAAGAGACCCAGTACTTC. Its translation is CSVETGNAQETQYF.

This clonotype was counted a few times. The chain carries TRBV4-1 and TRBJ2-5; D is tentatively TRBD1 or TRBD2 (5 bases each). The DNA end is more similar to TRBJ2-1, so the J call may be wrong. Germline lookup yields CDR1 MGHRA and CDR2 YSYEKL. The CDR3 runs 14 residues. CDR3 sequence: CASSQEGLGDEQFF. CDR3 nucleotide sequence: TGCGCCAGCAGCCAAGAAGGCTTGGGGGATGAGCAGTTCTTC.

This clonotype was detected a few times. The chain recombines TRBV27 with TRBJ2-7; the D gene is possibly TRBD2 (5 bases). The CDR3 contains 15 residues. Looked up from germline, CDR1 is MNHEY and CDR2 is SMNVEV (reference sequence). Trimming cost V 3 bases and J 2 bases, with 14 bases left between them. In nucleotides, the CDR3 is TGTGCCAGCAGTTTTAAAGAAGCGGCACCCTACGAGCAGTACTTC. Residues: CASSFKEAAPYEQYF.

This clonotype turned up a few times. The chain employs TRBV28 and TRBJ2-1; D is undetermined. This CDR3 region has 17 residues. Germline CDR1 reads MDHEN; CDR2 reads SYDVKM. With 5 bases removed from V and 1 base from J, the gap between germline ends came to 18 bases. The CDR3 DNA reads TGTGCCAGCAGTACGCTCAGAGGACGTCGGTCCTACAATGAGCAGTTCTTC. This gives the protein CASSTLRGRRSYNEQFF.

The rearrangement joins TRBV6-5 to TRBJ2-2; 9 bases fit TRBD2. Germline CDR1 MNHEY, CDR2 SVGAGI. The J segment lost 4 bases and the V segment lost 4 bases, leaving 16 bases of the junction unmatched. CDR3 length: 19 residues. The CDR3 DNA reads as TGTGCCAGCAGTTCCTTTGGACAGGCGGGAGGGCCGGGCACCGGGGAGCTGTTTTTT. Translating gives CASSSFGQAGGPGTGELFF.

Here the CDR3 reads CASSQEVPRYGTVNTEAFF. As DNA, the CDR3 is TGTGCCAGCAGCCAAGAAGTCCCAAGATACGGGACGGTGAACACTGAAGCTTTCTTT. This chain joins TRBV4-2 and TRBJ1-1; possible D gene TRBD1, 5 bases. There are 19 residues in the CDR3. The germline V gene has CDR1 LGHNA and CDR2 YNFKEQ. Deletions cut 0 bases from V and 0 bases from J, with 20 bases between.

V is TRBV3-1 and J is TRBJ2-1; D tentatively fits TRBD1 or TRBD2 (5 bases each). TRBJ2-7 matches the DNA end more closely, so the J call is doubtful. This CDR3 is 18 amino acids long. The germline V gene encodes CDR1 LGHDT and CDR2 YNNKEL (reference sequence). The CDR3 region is CASSQESSWGPRPYEQYF. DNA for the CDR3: TGTGCCAGCAGCCAAGAGTCGTCTTGGGGACCACGGCCCTACGAGCAGTACTTC.

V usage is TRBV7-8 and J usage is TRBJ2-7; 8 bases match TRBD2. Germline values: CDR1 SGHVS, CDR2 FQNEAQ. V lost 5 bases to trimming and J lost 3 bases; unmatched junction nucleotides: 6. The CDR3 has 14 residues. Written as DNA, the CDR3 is TGTGCCAGCAGCGACCAGACTAGCGACTACGAGCAGTACTTC. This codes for CASSDQTSDYEQYF.

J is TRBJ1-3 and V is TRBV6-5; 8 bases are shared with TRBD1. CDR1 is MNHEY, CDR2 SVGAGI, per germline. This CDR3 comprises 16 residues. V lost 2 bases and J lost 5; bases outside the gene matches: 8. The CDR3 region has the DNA TGTGCCAGCAGTTACCTCGGGACAGGCATCCGAAACACCATATATTTT. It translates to CASSYLGTGIRNTIYF.

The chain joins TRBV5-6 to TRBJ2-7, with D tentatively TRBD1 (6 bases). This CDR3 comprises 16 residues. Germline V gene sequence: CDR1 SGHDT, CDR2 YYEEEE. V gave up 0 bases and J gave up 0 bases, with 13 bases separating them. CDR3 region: CASSLGGHPVSYEQYF. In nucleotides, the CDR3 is TGTGCCAGCAGCTTGGGGGGACACCCCGTCTCCTACGAGCAGTACTTC.

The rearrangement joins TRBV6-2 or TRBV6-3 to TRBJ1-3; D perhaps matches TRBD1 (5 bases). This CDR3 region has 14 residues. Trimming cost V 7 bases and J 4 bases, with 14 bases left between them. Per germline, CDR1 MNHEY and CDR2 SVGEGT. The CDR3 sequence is CASIWGMNGNTIYF. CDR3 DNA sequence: TGTGCCAGCATTTGGGGGATGAACGGAAACACCATATATTTT.

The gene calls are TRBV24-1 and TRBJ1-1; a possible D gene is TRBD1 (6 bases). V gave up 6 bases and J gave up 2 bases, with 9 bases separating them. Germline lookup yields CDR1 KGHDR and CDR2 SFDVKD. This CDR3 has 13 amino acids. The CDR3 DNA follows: TGTGCCACCAGTACGGGACAAAACACTGAAGCTTTCTTT. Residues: CATSTGQNTEAFF.

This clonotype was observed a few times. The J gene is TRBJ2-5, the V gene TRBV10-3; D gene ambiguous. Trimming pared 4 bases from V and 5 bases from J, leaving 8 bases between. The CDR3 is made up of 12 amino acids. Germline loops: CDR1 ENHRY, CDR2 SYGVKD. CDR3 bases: TGTGCCATCAGTGCCGATGACGAGACCCAGTACTTC. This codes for CAISADDETQYF.

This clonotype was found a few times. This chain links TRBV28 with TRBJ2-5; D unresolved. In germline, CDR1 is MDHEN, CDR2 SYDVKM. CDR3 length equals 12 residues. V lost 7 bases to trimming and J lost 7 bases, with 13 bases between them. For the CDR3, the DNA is TGTGCCAGCATTAATCTTCGCGGGACCCAGTACTTC. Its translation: CASINLRGTQYF. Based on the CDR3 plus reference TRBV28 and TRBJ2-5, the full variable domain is DVKVTQSSRYLVKRTGEKVFLECVQDMDHENMFWYRQDPGLGLRLIYFSYDVKMKEKGDIPEGYSVSREKKERFSLILESASTNQTSMYLCASINLRGTQYFGPGTRLLVL.

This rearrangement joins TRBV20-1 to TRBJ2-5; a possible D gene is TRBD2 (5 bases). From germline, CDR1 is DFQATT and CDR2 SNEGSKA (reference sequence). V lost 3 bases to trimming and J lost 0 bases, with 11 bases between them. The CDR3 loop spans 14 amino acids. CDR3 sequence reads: CSARVTNNQETQYF. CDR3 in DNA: TGCAGTGCTAGGGTGACTAACAACCAAGAGACCCAGTACTTC.